A selection of T cell receptor beta chains follows, all from one sample in a study of blood T cell repertoires in COVID-19. Produced via immunoSEQ multiplex PCR; TCRdb's table is partial and in-frame only. The profile covers roughly 330,000 clones, with around 89% appearing a single time and approximately 6.5% taken by the ten largest. Sequenced sample: peripheral blood. These receptors all come from a man aged 18-30 years who had recovered from COVID-19. Both conserved end residues are part of each CDR3. The D gene is left open where the match is weak. Only some rows state a clone size, as once, few, many or a class for expanded clones.

v_gene	j_gene	d_gene	abundance	CDR3nt	CDR3aa
TRBV11-2	TRBJ1-4	.	.	TGTGCCAGCAGCTTAAACAGGGCAACTAATGAAAAACTGTTTTTT	CASSLNRATNEKLFF
TRBV7-9	TRBJ1-5	.	.	TGTGCCAGCAGCCCGGGACAAGGCTTCGGCTCCCAGCATTTT	CASSPGQGFGSQHF
TRBV30	TRBJ2-7	TRBD2	.	TGTGCCTGGAGTTCTAGCGGGAGGGCTCTCGAGCAGTACTTC	CAWSSSGRALEQYF
TRBV9	TRBJ1-3	TRBD1	.	TGTGCCAGCAGCGTAGGGGGGACAGGGGCTGGAAACACCATATATTTT	CASSVGGTGAGNTIYF
TRBV11-3	TRBJ2-2	.	.	TGTGCCAGCAGCCTCAGCCAAGCGGTCACCGGGGAGCTGTTTTTT	CASSLSQAVTGELFF
TRBV7-9	TRBJ1-4	.	.	TGTGCCAGCAGTTCAATTTCAGGGGCAACTAATGAAAAACTGTTTTTT	CASSSISGATNEKLFF
TRBV25-1	TRBJ2-5	TRBD2	.	TGTGCCAGCAGCGAGGGACTAGCGGGAGGTAGAGAGACCCAGTACTTC	CASSEGLAGGRETQYF
TRBV6-5	TRBJ2-7	.	.	TGTGCCAGCAGTTACTCCAGGTTCTCCTACGAGCAGTACTTC	CASSYSRFSYEQYF
TRBV28	TRBJ2-7	TRBD1	.	TGTGCCAGCAGCCTGGACAGGGAAGTTCACGAGCAGTACTTC	CASSLDREVHEQYF
TRBV7-9	TRBJ1-2	TRBD1	.	TGTGCCAGCGAGGGGGCGGAAGTTGGCTACACCTTC	CASEGAEVGYTF
TRBV19	TRBJ2-1	TRBD2	.	TGTGCCAGTAGTATAGCGGGGGGGACTAGAGGGTACAATGAGCAGTTCTTC	CASSIAGGTRGYNEQFF
TRBV5-4	TRBJ2-6	.	.	TGTGCCAGCAGCTTGGGAGGGCCCGGGGCCAACGTCCTGACTTTC	CASSLGGPGANVLTF
TRBV19	TRBJ2-1	TRBD2	.	TGTGCCAGTAGTAGCCGACTAGCGGGAGGCCCCTACAATGAGCAGTTCTTC	CASSSRLAGGPYNEQFF
TRBV5-1	TRBJ1-2	TRBD1	.	TGCGCCAGCAGCCCGGGACAGGGATTAAACTATGGCTACACCTTC	CASSPGQGLNYGYTF
TRBV25-1	TRBJ1-6	TRBD1	.	TGTGCCAGCAGCCCCCTACAGGGGGTTGGCTCACCCCTCCACTTT	CASSPLQGVGSPLHF
TRBV6-5	TRBJ1-1	.	.	TGTGCCAGCAGTCCACAGGGAAGTCGGGCTTTCTTT	CASSPQGSRAFF
TRBV27	TRBJ2-7	TRBD2	once	TGTGCCAGCAGTTTATCGAGGCGTCCTAGCGGGGGGGCCTACGAGCAGTACTTC	CASSLSRRPSGGAYEQYF
TRBV10-3	TRBJ2-5	TRBD1	.	TGTGCCATCAGTGAGTCGGAGTGGACAGGGGGTTACCAAGAGACCCAGTACTTC	CAISESEWTGGYQETQYF
TRBV5-6	TRBJ1-4	TRBD1	.	TGTGCCAGCAGCTTGCATGCAGGGGGGAATGAAAAACTGTTTTTT	CASSLHAGGNEKLFF
TRBV4-2	TRBJ1-2	.	.	TGTGCCAGCAGCCAGACAACACACGGACAGATCTATGGCTACACCTTC	CASSQTTHGQIYGYTF
TRBV3-1/TRBV3-2	TRBJ2-7	TRBD1	.	TGTGCCAGCAGCCTTGGACAGGTTTCCTACGAGCAGTACTTC	CASSLGQVSYEQYF
TRBV7-6	TRBJ2-2	TRBD2	once	TGTGCCAGCAGCCCGGGACTAGCGATAGACTCCGGGGAGCTGTTTTTT	CASSPGLAIDSGELFF
TRBV6-4	TRBJ2-3	TRBD2	.	TGTGCCAGCAGTACGGGACTAGCGGGAGGTGTCACGCAGTATTTT	CASSTGLAGGVTQYF
TRBV11-1	TRBJ2-5	.	.	TGTGCCAGCAGGCATTTTGGGGGGCAAGAGACCCAGTACTTC	CASRHFGGQETQYF
TRBV3-1/TRBV3-2	TRBJ1-2	.	.	TGTGCCAGCAGCCAACGAGCTCAGGGAAATGGCTACACCTTC	CASSQRAQGNGYTF
TRBV14	TRBJ1-1	.	few	TGTGCCAGCAGCCCGCAGGTGGGGAGTACTGAAGCTTTCTTT	CASSPQVGSTEAFF
TRBV18	TRBJ2-7	.	.	TGTGCCAGCTCACCGGGACAGCGGGCCTACGAGCAGTACTTC	CASSPGQRAYEQYF
TRBV3-1/TRBV3-2	TRBJ2-2	.	.	TGTGCCAGCAGCTACGGTACCGGGGAGCTGTTTTTT	CASSYGTGELFF
TRBV19	TRBJ2-1	TRBD1	.	TGTGCCAGTAGTCAAGACAGGGCGAGGAATGAGCAGTTCTTC	CASSQDRARNEQFF
TRBV5-1	TRBJ2-3	TRBD2	.	TGCGCCAGCAGCTTAGCGGGAGTGGGGACAGATACGCAGTATTTT	CASSLAGVGTDTQYF
TRBV6-6	TRBJ2-5	TRBD1	.	TGTGCCAGCAGCCGTCCCGGGACAGGGAGGGAGACCCAGTACTTC	CASSRPGTGRETQYF
TRBV30	TRBJ2-7	TRBD1	.	TGTGCCTGGAGAGATACCGGGACAGCCCCCTACGAGCAGTACTTC	CAWRDTGTAPYEQYF
TRBV6-1	TRBJ1-3	.	.	TGTGCCAGCAGTGAATATCCCCCTACCTTGCAGGGTGCTGGAAACACCATATATTTT	CASSEYPPTLQGAGNTIYF
TRBV6-5	TRBJ2-3	TRBD2	.	TGTGCCAGCAGTTACGTACGGGGGGGCACAGATACGCAGTATTTT	CASSYVRGGTDTQYF
TRBV5-1	TRBJ2-7	TRBD2	.	TGCGCCAGCAGCTCAGCGGGGAGCTACGAGCAGTACTTC	CASSSAGSYEQYF
TRBV5-1	TRBJ1-2	.	.	TGCGCCAGCAGCTTGGGATCCGGGGGTGGGGCGAACTATGGCTACACCTTC	CASSLGSGGGANYGYTF
TRBV30	TRBJ1-1	TRBD1	.	TGTGCCTGGACCCTCCTCCAGGACAGGGATGGGAACACTGAAGCTTTCTTT	CAWTLLQDRDGNTEAFF
TRBV24-1	TRBJ2-7	.	.	TGTGCCACTAGTCTTACGGGTTTCGACGAGCAGTACTTC	CATSLTGFDEQYF
TRBV27	TRBJ2-1	TRBD1	few	TGTGCCAGCGCGCAGGGACAGGGTAACTACAATGAGCAGTTCTTC	CASAQGQGNYNEQFF